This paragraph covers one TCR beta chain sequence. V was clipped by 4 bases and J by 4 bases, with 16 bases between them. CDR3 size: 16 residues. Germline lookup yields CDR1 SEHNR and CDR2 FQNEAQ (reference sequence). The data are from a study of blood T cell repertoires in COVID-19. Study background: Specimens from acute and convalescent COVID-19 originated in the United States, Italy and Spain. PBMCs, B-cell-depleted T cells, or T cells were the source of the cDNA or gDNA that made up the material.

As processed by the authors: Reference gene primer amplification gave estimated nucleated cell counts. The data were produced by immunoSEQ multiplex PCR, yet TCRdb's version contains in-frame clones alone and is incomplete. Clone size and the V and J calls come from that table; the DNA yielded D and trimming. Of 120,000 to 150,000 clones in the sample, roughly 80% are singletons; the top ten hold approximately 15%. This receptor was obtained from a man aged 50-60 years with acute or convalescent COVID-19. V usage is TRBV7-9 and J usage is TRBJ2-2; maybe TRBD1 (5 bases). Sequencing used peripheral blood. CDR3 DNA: TGTGCCAGCAGCTCCTACTTGGACATTTCCACCGGGGAGCTGTTTTTT. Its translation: CASSSYLDISTGELFF.